Below are 14 T cell receptor beta chains sequenced from a single sample in a study of shared clonotypes between healthy human individuals. CD8 cells classed as naive were CD45RO-negative and positively selected for CCR7, excluding terminally differentiated effector memory CD45RA+ cells. Only in-frame clones appear in the TCRdb table, and some are missing; sequencing was by immunoSEQ multiplex PCR. The sample lists about 2 million clones, less than 95% seen once, with 1.1% in the top ten. The sequencing sample was made of naive CD8+ T cells sorted from blood. The receptors come from a man aged 18-30 years in good health.

DNA for the CDR3: TGCGCCAGCAGCCAAGGAGGACAGGGTGGAAGTGAAAAACTGTTTTTT. The encoded protein is CASSQGGQGGSEKLFF. The rearrangement links TRBV4-3 to TRBJ1-4, with 8 bases that match TRBD1. The CDR3 runs 16 residues. Per the germline V gene, CDR1 is LGHNA and CDR2 is YSLEER. The ends lost 1 base at V and 7 bases at J; junction bases unmatched: 8.

The genes are TRBV7-9 and TRBJ1-4, with 7 bases lining up with TRBD1. The CDR3 loop spans 16 amino acids. The V and J ends lost 5 bases and 0 bases, in that order; junction bases with no gene match: 6. Germline V lookup: CDR1 SEHNR, CDR2 FQNEAQ (reference sequence). The CDR3 protein is CASSPRDSATNEKLFF. CDR3 sequence (DNA): TGTGCCAGCAGCCCAAGGGACAGCGCAACTAATGAAAAACTGTTTTTT.

The chain couples TRBV4-1 to TRBJ1-1; no clear D. CDR3 length: 14 amino acids. Per the germline V gene, CDR1 is MGHRA and CDR2 is YSYEKL. Trimming took 0 bases from V and 1 from J, leaving 6 bases between them. CDR3 region: CASSQETANTEAFF. Here the CDR3 DNA reads TGCGCCAGCAGCCAAGAGACGGCGAACACTGAAGCTTTCTTT.

In this sample, this clone turned up once. The V gene is TRBV4-1, the J gene TRBJ1-5; D not resolved. The V gene lost 1 base and the J gene lost 0 bases, with 13 bases spanning the gap. Germline lookup yields CDR1 MGHRA and CDR2 YSYEKL. The CDR3 is 17 amino acids. Here the CDR3 DNA reads TGCGCCAGCAGCCAAGTGGTAGAGTCTTATAGCAATCAGCCCCAGCATTTT. This sequence encodes CASSQVVESYSNQPQHF.

This sequence joins TRBV11-2 and TRBJ2-1; TRBD2 matches at 7 bases. This CDR3 has 17 residues. Trimming took 5 bases from V and 7 from J; bases not matched to a gene: 17. Germline loops: CDR1 SGHAT, CDR2 FQNNGV. CDR3 residues: CASSLNAVGLGSNEQFF. CDR3 coding DNA: TGTGCCAGCAGCCTAAATGCCGTCGGACTAGGCTCTAATGAGCAGTTCTTC.

The count of this clone is one. This chain connects TRBV10-3 to TRBJ2-3; D unresolved. Looked up from germline, CDR1 is ENHRY and CDR2 is SYGVKD. CDR3 length equals 13 residues. The V end was cut by 10 bases, the J end by 0 bases, with 11 bases between. CDR3 sequence (DNA): TGTGCCACCGCAGGAGAAAGCACAGATACGCAGTATTTT. Translating it yields CATAGESTDTQYF.

Here the CDR3 DNA reads TGTGCCAGCAGCTACGGACAGGGGGTCTCCTACGAGCAGTACTTC. Translated: CASSYGQGVSYEQYF. This rearrangement joins TRBV11-2 to TRBJ2-7; TRBD1 matches 10 bases. J was trimmed by 0 bases and V by 4 bases; bases with no gene match: 3. From germline, CDR1 is SGHAT and CDR2 FQNNGV. The CDR3 spans 15 residues.

V is TRBV4-1 and J is TRBJ2-5, with D maybe TRBD2 (7 bases). V shed 8 bases and J shed 2 bases, with 18 bases lying between them. Germline values: CDR1 MGHRA, CDR2 YSYEKL. The CDR3 consists of 15 residues. The CDR3 DNA reads TGCGCCAGCTCAAAGACCAGGGGACTACAAGAGACCCAGTACTTC. Its protein product is CASSKTRGLQETQYF.

A single count supports this clone. CDR3 sequence (DNA): TGTGCCAGCAGTGAAACCCCAGGACAGATCAATGAGCAGTTCTTC. Protein product: CASSETPGQINEQFF. The rearrangement uses TRBV2 and TRBJ2-1; perhaps TRBD1 as D (6 bases). The V and J ends lost 2 bases and 6 bases respectively, with 14 bases between them. Germline V gives CDR1 SNHLY, CDR2 FYNNEI. This CDR3 region has 15 residues.

In its sample, this clone was seen once. The chain recombines TRBV28 with TRBJ2-2; TRBD1 matches 9 bases. V shed 3 bases and J 3 bases; nucleotides not matched to a gene: 8. The CDR3 is 17 amino acids. CDR1 and CDR2 from the germline V gene are MDHEN and SYDVKM. CDR3 residues: CASSFPATGGDTGELFF. In DNA, the CDR3 is TGTGCCAGCAGTTTCCCCGCGACAGGGGGGGACACCGGGGAGCTGTTTTTT.

The V call is TRBV5-4, the J call TRBJ1-2, with 9 bases lining up with TRBD1. The CDR3 runs 16 residues. The ends lost 6 bases at V and 5 bases at J; junction bases unmatched: 14. Germline CDR1 reads SGHNT; CDR2 reads YYREEE (reference sequence). The CDR3, as DNA: TGTGCCAGCATCAGATTCACAGGGGGCAAGGATTATGGCTACACCTTC. As protein: CASIRFTGGKDYGYTF. Together with reference TRBV5-4 and TRBJ1-2, the CDR3 gives the full variable domain: ETGVTQSPTHLIKTRGQQVTLRCSSQSGHNTVSWYQQALGQGPQFIFQYYREEENGRGNFPPRFSGLQFPNYSSELNVNALELDDSALYLCASIRFTGGKDYGYTFGSGTRLTVV.

The chain joins TRBV27 to TRBJ2-7, with 7 positions matching TRBD2. With V trimmed by 3 bases and J by 1 base, 6 bases remained unmatched. CDR1 is MNHEY and CDR2 is SMNVEV in the germline V gene (reference sequence). The CDR3 has 15 residues. As DNA, the CDR3 is TGTGCCAGCAGTTTCGGCGGGGGTTCGTCCTACGAGCAGTACTTC. This translates into CASSFGGGSSYEQYF.

This CDR3 reads CASSLDGPNTEAFF. The CDR3 nucleotides read TGTGCCAGCAGCTTGGATGGTCCGAACACTGAAGCTTTCTTT. The chain uses TRBV5-4 and TRBJ1-1; no clear D gene. V was clipped by 0 bases and J by 1 base, with 7 bases between them. Germline V gives CDR1 SGHNT, CDR2 YYREEE (reference sequence). The CDR3 spans 14 residues.

The genes are TRBV2 and TRBJ2-7; no firm D call. Germline V gene sequence: CDR1 SNHLY, CDR2 FYNNEI. CDR3 length: 12 amino acids. V lost 2 bases and J 1 base, leaving 3 bases between the germline ends. In DNA, the CDR3 is TGTGCCAGCAGTGAACATTCCTACGAGCAGTACTTC. Residues: CASSEHSYEQYF.